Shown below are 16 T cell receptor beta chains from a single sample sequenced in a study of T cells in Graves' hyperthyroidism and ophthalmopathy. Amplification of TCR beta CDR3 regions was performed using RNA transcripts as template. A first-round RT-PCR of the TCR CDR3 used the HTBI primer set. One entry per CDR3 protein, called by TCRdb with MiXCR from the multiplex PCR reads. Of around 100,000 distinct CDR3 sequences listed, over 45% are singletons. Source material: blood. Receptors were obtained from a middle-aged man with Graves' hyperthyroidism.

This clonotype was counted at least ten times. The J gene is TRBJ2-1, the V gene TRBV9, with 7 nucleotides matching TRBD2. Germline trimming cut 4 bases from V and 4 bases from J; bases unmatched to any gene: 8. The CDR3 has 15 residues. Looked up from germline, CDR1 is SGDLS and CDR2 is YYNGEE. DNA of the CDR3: TGTGCCAGCAGCCCAAGTCTAGCGGCGTACAATGAGCAGTTCTTC. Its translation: CASSPSLAAYNEQFF. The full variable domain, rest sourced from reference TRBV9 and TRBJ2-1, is DSGVTQTPKHLITATGQRVTLRCSPRSGDLSVYWYQQSLDQGLQFLIQYYNGEERAKGNILERFSAQQFPDLHSELNLSSLELGDSALYFCASSPSLAAYNEQFFGPGTRLTVL.

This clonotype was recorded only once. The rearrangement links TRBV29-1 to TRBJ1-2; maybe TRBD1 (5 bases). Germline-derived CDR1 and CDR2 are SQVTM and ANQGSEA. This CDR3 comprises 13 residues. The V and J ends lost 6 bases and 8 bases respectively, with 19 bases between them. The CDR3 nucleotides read TGCAGCGTCGGGACTAGCGGGGGGTTCGGCTACACCTTC. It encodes CSVGTSGGFGYTF.

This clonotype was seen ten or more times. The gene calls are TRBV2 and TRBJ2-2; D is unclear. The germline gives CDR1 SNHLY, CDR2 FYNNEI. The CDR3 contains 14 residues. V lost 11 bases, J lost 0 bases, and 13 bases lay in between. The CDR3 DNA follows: TGTGCCCGAAGCAGGCCAGCGAACACCGGGGAGCTGTTTTTT. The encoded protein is CARSRPANTGELFF.

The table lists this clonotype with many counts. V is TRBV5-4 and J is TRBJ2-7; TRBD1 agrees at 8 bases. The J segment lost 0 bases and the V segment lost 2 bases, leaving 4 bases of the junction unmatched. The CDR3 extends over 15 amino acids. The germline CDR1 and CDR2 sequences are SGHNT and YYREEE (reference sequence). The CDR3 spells CASSFRDRSSYEQYF. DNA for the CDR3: TGTGCCAGCAGCTTCCGGGACAGGTCCTCCTACGAGCAGTACTTC.

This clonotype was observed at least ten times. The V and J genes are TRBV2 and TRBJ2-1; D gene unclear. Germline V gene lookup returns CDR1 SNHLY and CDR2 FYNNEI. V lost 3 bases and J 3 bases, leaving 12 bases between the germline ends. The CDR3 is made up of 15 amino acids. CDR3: CASSDSGYLYNEQFF. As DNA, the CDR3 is TGTGCCAGCAGTGACAGTGGGTATCTCTACAATGAGCAGTTCTTC.

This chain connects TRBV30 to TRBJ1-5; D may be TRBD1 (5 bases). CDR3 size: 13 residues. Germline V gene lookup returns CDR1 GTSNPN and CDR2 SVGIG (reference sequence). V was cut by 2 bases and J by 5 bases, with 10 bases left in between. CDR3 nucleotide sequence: TGTGCCTGGAGTCCAGGGAGGGATCAGCCCCAGCATTTT. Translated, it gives CAWSPGRDQPQHF.

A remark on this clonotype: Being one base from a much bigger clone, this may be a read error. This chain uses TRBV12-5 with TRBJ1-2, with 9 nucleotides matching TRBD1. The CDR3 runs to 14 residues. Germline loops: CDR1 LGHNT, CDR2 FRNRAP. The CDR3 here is CASGSGTGQYGYAF. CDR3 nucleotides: TGTGCTAGTGGTTCCGGGACAGGGCAGTATGGCTACGCCTTC.

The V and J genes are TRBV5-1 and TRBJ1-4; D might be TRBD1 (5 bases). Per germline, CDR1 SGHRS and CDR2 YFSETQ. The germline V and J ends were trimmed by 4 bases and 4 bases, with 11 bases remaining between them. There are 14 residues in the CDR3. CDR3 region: CASSGRTFNEKLFF. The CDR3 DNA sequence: TGCGCCAGCAGCGGCCGGACATTTAATGAAAAACTGTTTTTT.

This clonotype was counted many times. CDR3 bases: TGCGCCACCCCACCAAGGGGGGAGCAAGAGACCCAGTACTTC. Translation: CATPPRGEQETQYF. The chain employs TRBV5-1 and TRBJ2-5, with D possibly being TRBD1 or TRBD2 (6 bases each). Trimming stripped 9 bases from V and 2 bases from J, with 17 bases between. The CDR3 covers 14 residues. CDR1 and CDR2 (germline): SGHRS, YFSETQ.

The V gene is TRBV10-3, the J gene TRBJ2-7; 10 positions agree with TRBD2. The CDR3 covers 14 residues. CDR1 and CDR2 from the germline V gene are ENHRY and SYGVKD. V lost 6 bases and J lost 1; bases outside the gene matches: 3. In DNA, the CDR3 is TGTGCCATCAGCGGGACTAGCGAGTCCTACGAGCAGTACTTC. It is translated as CAISGTSESYEQYF.

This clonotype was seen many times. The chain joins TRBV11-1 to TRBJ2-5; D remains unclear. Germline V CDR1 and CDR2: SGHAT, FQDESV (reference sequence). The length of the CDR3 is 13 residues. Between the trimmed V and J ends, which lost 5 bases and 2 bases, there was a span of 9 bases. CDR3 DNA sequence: TGTGCCAGCAGCCCTCAAGGACAAGAGACCCAGTACTTC. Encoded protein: CASSPQGQETQYF. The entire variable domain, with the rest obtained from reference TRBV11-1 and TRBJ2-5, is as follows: EAEVAQSPRYKITEKSQAVAFWCDPISGHATLYWYRQILGQGPELLVQFQDESVVDDSQLPKDRFSAERLKGVDSTLKIQPAELGDSAMYLCASSPQGQETQYFGPGTRLLVL.

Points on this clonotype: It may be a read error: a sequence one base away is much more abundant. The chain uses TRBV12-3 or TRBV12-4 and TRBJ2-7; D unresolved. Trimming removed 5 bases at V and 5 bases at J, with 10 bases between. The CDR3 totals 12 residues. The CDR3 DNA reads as TGTGCCAGCAGTCTTGAACGGAACGAGCAGTACTTC. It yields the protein CASSLERNEQYF.

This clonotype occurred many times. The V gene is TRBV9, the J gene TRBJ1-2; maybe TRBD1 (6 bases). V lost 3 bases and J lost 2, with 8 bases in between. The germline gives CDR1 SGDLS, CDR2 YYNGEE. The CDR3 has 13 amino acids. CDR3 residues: CASSATGNYGYTF. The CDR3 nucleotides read TGTGCCAGCAGCGCAACAGGGAACTATGGCTACACCTTC.

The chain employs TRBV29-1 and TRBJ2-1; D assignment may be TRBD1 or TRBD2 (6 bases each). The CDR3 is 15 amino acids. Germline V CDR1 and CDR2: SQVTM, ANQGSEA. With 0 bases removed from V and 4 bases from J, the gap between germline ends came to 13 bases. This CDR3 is CSVEERGDSYNEQFF. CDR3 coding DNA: TGCAGCGTTGAAGAGAGGGGGGATTCTTACAATGAGCAGTTCTTC.

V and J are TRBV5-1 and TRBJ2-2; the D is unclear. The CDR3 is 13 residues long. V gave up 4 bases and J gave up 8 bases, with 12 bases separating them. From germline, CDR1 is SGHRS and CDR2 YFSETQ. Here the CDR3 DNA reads TGCGCCAGCAGCCTTACCTCGACAGGGGAGCTGTTTTTT. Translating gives CASSLTSTGELFF.

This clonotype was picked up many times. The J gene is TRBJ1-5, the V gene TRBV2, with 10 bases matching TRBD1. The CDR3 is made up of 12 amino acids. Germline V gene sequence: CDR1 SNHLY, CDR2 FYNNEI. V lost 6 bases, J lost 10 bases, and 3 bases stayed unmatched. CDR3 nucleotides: TGTGCCAGCAGATCGACAGGGGGCCCCCAGCATTTT. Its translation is CASRSTGGPQHF.